This entry features one TCR beta chain sequence. PCR primers comprised 60 Vbeta and 13 Jbeta primers. Profiling relied on immunoSEQ multiplex PCR, and the TCRdb table lists in-frame clones only, not all of them. Of more than 75,000 clones listed, more than 70% are singletons. This entry comes from a study of cytomegalovirus exposure and HLA in healthy donors. Germline CDR1 GTSNPN, CDR2 SVGIG (reference sequence). The CDR3 runs 11 residues. V shed 1 base and J 10 bases; nucleotides not matched to a gene: 0. These donors counted as nominally healthy when sampled, but unrecorded immune exposures were likely.

The genes are TRBV30 and TRBJ2-1; 8 nucleotides line up with TRBD1. Sequenced input: PBMCs. The source of this sequence is a woman in her forties in good health and CMV-seronegative. CDR3 DNA: TGTGCCTGGAGTGCAGGGGGCGAGCAGTTCTTC. As protein: CAWSAGGEQFF.